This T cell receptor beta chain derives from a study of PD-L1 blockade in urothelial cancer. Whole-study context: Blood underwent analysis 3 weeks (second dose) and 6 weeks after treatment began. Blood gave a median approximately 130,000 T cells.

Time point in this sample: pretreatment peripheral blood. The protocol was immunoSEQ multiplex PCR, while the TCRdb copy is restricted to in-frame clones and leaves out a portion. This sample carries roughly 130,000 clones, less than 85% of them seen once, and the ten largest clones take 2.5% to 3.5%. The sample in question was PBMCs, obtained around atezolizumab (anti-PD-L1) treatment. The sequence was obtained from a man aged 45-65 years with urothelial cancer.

The DNA for the CDR3 is TGTGCCAGCGCCCGTGACAGGAGCTCTGGAAACACCATATATTTT. Translated, it gives CASARDRSSGNTIYF. The chain carries TRBV27 and TRBJ1-3; tentatively, D is TRBD1 (6 bases). CDR1 is MNHEY, CDR2 SMNVEV, per germline (reference sequence). The CDR3 has 15 residues. Trimming took off 8 bases at V and 0 bases at J, with 14 bases between the two ends.